This T cell receptor (beta chain) originates from a study of tumor-infiltrating lymphocytes in primary liver carcinoma. Production of TCR beta cDNA used roughly 0.55 ug total RNA together with a constant-region primer. Three nested multiplex PCR rounds of slightly modified ARM-PCR generated TCR beta libraries. It was with TRBV1-TRBV30 forward primers and a C-beta reverse primer that the first two PCR rounds were run, at 10 cycles each. TCRdb itself ran the multiplex PCR reads through MiXCR, one entry per CDR3 protein. Of roughly 120,000 distinct CDR3 sequences detected, approximately 64% appear once; the ten largest clones hold roughly 7.9%. Comment on this clonotype: Antigen specificity is unknown. A single base separates this from a much larger clone, so it may be a read error.

The CDR3 has 14 residues. Per the germline V gene, CDR1 is GTSNPN and CDR2 is SVGIG (reference sequence). Co-extracted RNA and DNA came from around 20-30 mg of unsorted bulk tissue. Study observations and caveats: Top-250-clone fractions were significantly higher in tumors than in blood (p = 0.039).

The source material was liver tumor tissue from sampling region 3. Subset denoted: tumor region T3, left-lateral pole. This TCR derives from an older woman with primary liver carcinoma and hepatitis B virus infection. The rearrangement links TRBV30 to TRBJ2-7, with unresolved D. The CDR3 region has the DNA TGTGCCTGGAGTGTTTCGGCGAACCTCTACGGGCAGTACTTC. It codes for CAWSVSANLYGQYF.